The 18 T cell receptor beta chains in this list originate from one sample, sequenced in a study of PD-L1 blockade in urothelial cancer. Time point indicated: pretreatment peripheral blood. Clones were read by immunoSEQ multiplex PCR, and TCRdb kept only the in-frame ones, dropping some. The data contain about 87,000 clones, 89% of them singletons. The specimen comprised PBMCs, sampled around atezolizumab (anti-PD-L1) treatment. The receptor source for this set is a woman of 80 years or more with urothelial cancer.

This clone has more than one count but fewer than ten. The gene calls are TRBV30 and TRBJ1-1; 8 nucleotides line up with TRBD1. The germline gives CDR1 GTSNPN, CDR2 SVGIG (reference sequence). This CDR3 is built from 13 residues. V shed 3 bases and J 4 bases; nucleotides not matched to a gene: 4. Here the CDR3 reads CAWSRGRGTEAFF. The CDR3 DNA sequence: TGTGCCTGGAGCAGGGGGCGAGGCACTGAAGCTTTCTTT. Using reference TRBV30 and TRBJ1-1 for the parts outside the CDR3, the full variable domain is SQTIHQWPATLVQPVGSPLSLECTVEGTSNPNLYWYRQAAGRGLQLLFYSVGIGQISSEVPQNLSASRPQDRQFILSSKKLLLSDSGFYLCAWSRGRGTEAFFGQGTRLTVV.

This clone was found a few times. The chain joins TRBV19 to TRBJ1-2; maybe TRBD1 (5 bases). Between the trimmed V and J ends, which lost 11 bases and 8 bases, there was a span of 15 bases. The CDR3 has 11 amino acids. Looked up from germline, CDR1 is LNHDA and CDR2 is SQIVND (reference sequence). The CDR3 DNA sequence: TGTGCCGTCAGGAGGGGAGGCGGCTACACCTTC. Residues: CAVRRGGGYTF.

V gene TRBV15 combines with J gene TRBJ1-2; tentative D call: TRBD1 (5 bases). The V end was cut by 1 base, the J end by 3 bases, with 12 bases between. The CDR3 is 15 residues long. Germline-derived CDR1 and CDR2 are LNHNV and YYDKDF (reference sequence). For the CDR3, the DNA is TGTGCCACCAGCAGAGGGAGCAGGGCCCACTATGGCTACACCTTC. The encoded protein is CATSRGSRAHYGYTF.

V usage is TRBV11-1 and J usage is TRBJ2-2, with 7 bases identical to TRBD1. Germline trimming cut 5 bases from V and 3 bases from J; bases unmatched to any gene: 3. Germline CDR1 and CDR2: SGHAT and FQDESV (reference sequence). CDR3 length: 14 amino acids. CDR3 region: CASSPDRYTGELFF. The CDR3 DNA reads TGTGCCAGCAGCCCGGACAGGTACACCGGGGAGCTGTTTTTT.

J is TRBJ2-2 and V is TRBV2, with 7 bases lining up with TRBD1. The J segment lost 0 bases and the V segment lost 6 bases, leaving 7 bases of the junction unmatched. The germline V gene has CDR1 SNHLY and CDR2 FYNNEI. The CDR3 is made up of 16 amino acids. The CDR3 coding sequence is TGTGCCAGCAGCCCCGACAGGGCTTCGAACACCGGGGAGCTGTTTTTT. Amino acid sequence: CASSPDRASNTGELFF.

This chain connects TRBV2 to TRBJ2-7; 9 bases match TRBD1. Trimming cost V 8 bases and J 5 bases; bases outside gene matches: 7. The CDR3 extends over 13 amino acids. In germline, CDR1 is SNHLY, CDR2 FYNNEI. For the CDR3, the DNA is TGTGCCAGCCTCCGGGACAGGGCTGACGAGCAGTACTTC. Its translation is CASLRDRADEQYF.

This clone was picked up a small number of times. J is TRBJ1-2 and V is TRBV7-9, with D possibly being TRBD1 (5 bases). The CDR3 is 13 amino acids. Trimming stripped 4 bases from V and 3 bases from J, with 9 bases between. CDR1 is SEHNR, CDR2 FQNEAQ, per germline (reference sequence). CDR3 in amino acids: CASSSPGDYGYTF. The DNA for the CDR3 is TGTGCCAGCAGCTCCCCGGGGGACTATGGCTACACCTTC.

The rearrangement links TRBV18 to TRBJ2-1; 13 positions agree with TRBD2. With V trimmed by 6 bases and J by 6 bases, 17 bases remained unmatched. The CDR3 has 19 residues. From germline, CDR1 is KGHSH and CDR2 LQKENI. The CDR3 nucleotides read TGTGCCAGCTCGGTACTAGCGGGAGGGTCTGCAGGTGGTTCCAATGAGCAGTTCTTC. Its translation is CASSVLAGGSAGGSNEQFF.

V usage is TRBV2 and J usage is TRBJ2-4; D is perhaps TRBD1 (6 bases). This CDR3 comprises 11 residues. V gave up 6 bases and J gave up 14 bases, with 14 bases separating them. The germline V gene has CDR1 SNHLY and CDR2 FYNNEI. CDR3 sequence reads: CASSSGVLEYF. CDR3 nucleotides: TGTGCCAGCAGCTCAGGGGTTTTAGAGTACTTC.

V gene TRBV19 combines with J gene TRBJ1-5, with D tentatively TRBD1 (5 bases). The CDR3 runs to 14 residues. Germline CDR1 is LNHDA and CDR2 is SQIVND (reference sequence). The germline V and J ends were trimmed by 9 bases and 1 base, with 13 bases remaining between them. The CDR3 reads CASTGTGSNQPQHF. The CDR3 nucleotides read TGTGCCAGCACGGGGACTGGAAGCAATCAGCCCCAGCATTTT.

The chain carries TRBV4-1 and TRBJ2-4; 13 bases match TRBD2. CDR1 MGHRA and CDR2 YSYEKL come from the germline V gene. This CDR3 is built from 15 residues. V shed 1 base and J 9 bases; nucleotides not matched to a gene: 3. The CDR3 loop is CASSQGTSGRGIQYF. The CDR3 DNA reads as TGCGCCAGCAGCCAAGGGACTAGCGGGAGAGGCATTCAGTACTTC.

This sequence joins TRBV27 and TRBJ2-5, with 7 positions matching TRBD2. This CDR3 is 13 amino acids long. V lost 8 bases, J lost 4 bases, and 7 bases stayed unmatched. Germline values: CDR1 MNHEY, CDR2 SMNVEV (reference sequence). CDR3 amino acids: CASRWRERETQYF. The CDR3, as DNA: TGTGCCAGCCGATGGCGGGAGAGAGAGACCCAGTACTTC.

This clone was found a few times. The J gene is TRBJ1-3, the V gene TRBV6-5, with D hard to call. This CDR3 region has 15 residues. Germline CDR1 and CDR2: MNHEY and SVGAGI. Deletions cut 5 bases from V and 1 base from J, with 12 bases between. CDR3: CASSLRTGSGNTIYF. As DNA, the CDR3 is TGTGCCAGCAGTCTCCGCACGGGGTCTGGAAACACCATATATTTT.

This rearrangement joins TRBV28 to TRBJ2-1, with 10 positions matching TRBD2. Trimming cost V 4 bases and J 5 bases; bases outside gene matches: 8. The CDR3 extends over 16 amino acids. The germline V gene has CDR1 MDHEN and CDR2 SYDVKM. The CDR3 protein is CASSSPPSGSHNEQFF. The CDR3 nucleotides are TGTGCCAGCAGTTCCCCCCCTAGCGGGAGCCACAATGAGCAGTTCTTC.

The CDR3 region has the DNA TGTGCCAGCAGTGAATTCGGTGTTAGGACTAGCGGGAGCAATGAGCAGTTCTTC. Translation gives CASSEFGVRTSGSNEQFF. The rearrangement uses TRBV6-1 and TRBJ2-1; 13 nucleotides match TRBD2. The trim removed 2 bases at V and 6 bases at J, leaving 10 bases unmatched. There are 18 residues in the CDR3. Germline assignment: CDR1 MNHNS and CDR2 SASEGT.

The chain uses TRBV30 and TRBJ2-2; 12 bases are shared with TRBD2. The CDR3 extends over 17 amino acids. Per germline, CDR1 GTSNPN and CDR2 SVGIG (reference sequence). V shed 0 bases, J shed 6 bases, and the junction held 8 bases outside the gene matches. The CDR3: CAWSVRLAGGPSGELFF. In DNA, the CDR3 is TGTGCCTGGAGTGTACGGCTAGCGGGAGGGCCATCCGGGGAGCTGTTTTTT.

The chain joins TRBV11-3 to TRBJ2-4; tentatively, D is TRBD2 (5 bases). Trimming left V 4 bases short and J 6 bases short, with 13 bases between. The CDR3 spans 14 residues. CDR1 is SGHNT and CDR2 is YENEEA in the germline V gene. In DNA, the CDR3 is TGTGCCAGCAGCTCCCCCCGGGAAGGAAACATTCAGTACTTC. This gives the protein CASSSPREGNIQYF.

V and J are TRBV7-3 and TRBJ2-7; TRBD2 matches 11 bases. In germline, CDR1 is SGHTA, CDR2 FQGTGA. V trimming: 5 bases; J trimming: 4 bases; junction bases outside the gene matches: 7. This CDR3 comprises 15 residues. In nucleotides, the CDR3 is TGTGCCAGCAGCCCCCGACTAGCGGGAAGGTACGAGCAGTACTTC. Its protein product is CASSPRLAGRYEQYF. Combining the CDR3 with reference TRBV7-3 and TRBJ2-7 gives the whole variable domain GAGVSQTPSNKVTEKGKYVELRCDPISGHTALYWYRQSLGQGPEFLIYFQGTGAADDSGLPNDRFFAVRPEGSVSTLKIQRTERGDSAVYLCASSPRLAGRYEQYFGPGTRLTVT.